These T cell receptor beta chains were read from a single sample in a study of human T cells and chemical hapten exposure. TCRdb itself ran the RACE reads through MiXCR, one entry per CDR3 protein. The sample contains 150,000 to 200,000 distinct CDR3 sequences, about 15% of which appear only once. The input for sequencing was whole blood, taken in connection with sensitization to the hapten diphenylcyclopropenone (DPC). The receptors derive from a woman in her twenties or thirties with alopecia areata. Some clones in this sample may be carry-over from other donors' samples. The CDR3 runs from the conserved cysteine through the conserved F or W. The D gene is left open where the match is weak. Only part of the rows carry a size: once, few, many, or a class if the clone is expanded.

D: -
J: TRBJ2-1
V: TRBV7-9
size: many
DNA: TGTGCCAGCAGCTCGCCGGGAGCCGTCGGAAATGAGCAGTTCTTC
CDR3: CASSSPGAVGNEQFF

D: TRBD1
J: TRBJ2-7
V: TRBV5-1
size: -
DNA: TGCGCCAGCAGCTCGGGACAGGGGGCCTCCTACGAGCAGTACTTC
CDR3: CASSSGQGASYEQYF

D: -
J: TRBJ2-7
V: TRBV2
size: many
DNA: TGTGCCAGCAACAAGGAAGGGTCCTCCTACGAGCAGTACTTC
CDR3: CASNKEGSSYEQYF

D: -
J: TRBJ1-2
V: TRBV19
size: few
DNA: TGTGCCAGTAGTATAGATCAGAGAAACTATGGCTACACCTTC
CDR3: CASSIDQRNYGYTF

D: -
J: TRBJ1-1
V: TRBV12-5
size: many
DNA: TGTGCTAGTGGTCTCGGACGAATAAACACTGAAGCTTTCTTT
CDR3: CASGLGRINTEAFF

D: -
J: TRBJ2-7
V: TRBV18
size: -
DNA: TGTGCCAGCTCACCGCGCCCATCCGGGACGGTCAACGAGCAGTACTTC
CDR3: CASSPRPSGTVNEQYF

D: -
J: TRBJ1-3
V: TRBV4-2
size: -
DNA: TGTGCCAGCACCCTACCCGGGGGATCTGGAAACACCATATATTTT
CDR3: CASTLPGGSGNTIYF

D: TRBD1
J: TRBJ1-1
V: TRBV12-3/TRBV12-4
size: few
DNA: TGTGCCAGCAGCCCGATACAGGGGGACACTGAAGCTTTCTTT
CDR3: CASSPIQGDTEAFF

D: -
J: TRBJ1-4
V: TRBV18
size: few
DNA: TGTGCCAGCTCTCACCCGGACCGAGAAAAACTGTTTTTT
CDR3: CASSHPDREKLFF

D: -
J: TRBJ1-1
V: TRBV12-3/TRBV12-4
size: many
DNA: TGTGCCAGCAGTTTTTCCTCGAACACTGAAGCTTTCTTT
CDR3: CASSFSSNTEAFF

D: -
J: TRBJ1-1
V: TRBV7-2
size: -
DNA: TGTGCCAGCAGCCGATATAACACTGAAGCTTTCTTT
CDR3: CASSRYNTEAFF

D: -
J: TRBJ2-1
V: TRBV5-1
size: -
DNA: TGCGCCAGCAGCTTTTCCGGGGAGTCCTACAATGAGCAGTTCTTC
CDR3: CASSFSGESYNEQFF

D: -
J: TRBJ1-1
V: TRBV28
size: few
DNA: TGTGCCAGCAGTATACAACAGGGTGGGGGGACTGAAGCTTTCTTT
CDR3: CASSIQQGGGTEAFF

D: -
J: TRBJ2-1
V: TRBV15
size: -
DNA: TGTGCCACCAGCAGAGGGGACGGTAATGAGCAGTTCTTC
CDR3: CATSRGDGNEQFF

D: -
J: TRBJ1-2
V: TRBV29-1
size: many
DNA: TGCAGCGTTGGCGCCAGTCCCTATGGCTACACCTTC
CDR3: CSVGASPYGYTF

D: -
J: TRBJ2-1
V: TRBV11-2
size: -
DNA: TGTGCCAGCAGCGGGTCTATTGAGCAGTTCTTC
CDR3: CASSGSIEQFF

D: -
J: TRBJ1-2
V: TRBV3-1
size: few
DNA: TGTGCCAGCAGCCAAGGTGGTGGGAACTATGGCTACACCTTC
CDR3: CASSQGGGNYGYTF

D: -
J: TRBJ2-2
V: TRBV20-1
size: few
DNA: TGCAGTGCTAGAGATCCGGGGGCGGCGGACGGGGAGCTGTTTTTT
CDR3: CSARDPGAADGELFF

D: TRBD1
J: TRBJ2-7
V: TRBV5-1
size: few
DNA: TGCGCCAGCAGCTCAGACAGGGGGCAATACGAGCAGTACTTC
CDR3: CASSSDRGQYEQYF

D: -
J: TRBJ2-5
V: TRBV11-2
size: -
DNA: TGTGCCAGCACCCTATCCAGGGGCCAAGAGACCCAGTACTTC
CDR3: CASTLSRGQETQYF

D: TRBD2
J: TRBJ2-3
V: TRBV7-8
size: -
DNA: TGTGCCAGCAGCTCCAGACTAGCGGCAGATACGCAGTATTTT
CDR3: CASSSRLAADTQYF

D: TRBD1
J: TRBJ1-6
V: TRBV20-1
size: many
DNA: TGCAGTGCTAGAGGGGCAACAGGGGGTAATTCACCCCTCCACTTT
CDR3: CSARGATGGNSPLHF

D: -
J: TRBJ2-7
V: TRBV20-1
size: few
DNA: TGCAGTGCTGCGTCACAAGGGGGGACTGGGCAGTACTTC
CDR3: CSAASQGGTGQYF

D: -
J: TRBJ1-4
V: TRBV7-8
size: few
DNA: TGTGCCAGCAGCTACACCAGCCGGGGCCGCGGGTGGGAAAAACTGTTTTTT
CDR3: CASSYTSRGRGWEKLFF

D: -
J: TRBJ1-1
V: TRBV6-5
size: -
DNA: TGTGCCAGCAGTTATAAGGACACTGAAGCTTTCTTT
CDR3: CASSYKDTEAFF

D: -
J: TRBJ2-5
V: TRBV3-1
size: few
DNA: TGTGCCAGCAGCCGAACGGGATCTTGGGGAGAGACCCAGTACTTC
CDR3: CASSRTGSWGETQYF

D: TRBD1
J: TRBJ1-1
V: TRBV18
size: -
DNA: TGTGCCAGCACACAGGGGGCCAGGACTGAAGCTTTCTTT
CDR3: CASTQGARTEAFF

D: -
J: TRBJ2-3
V: TRBV4-3
size: few
DNA: TGCGCCAGCAGCCAAGACGTAGGTACCACAGATACGCAGTATTTT
CDR3: CASSQDVGTTDTQYF

D: -
J: TRBJ2-7
V: TRBV11-1
size: -
DNA: TGTGCCAGCAGCGCAGGCACAGGTCCTACCTACGAGCAGTACTTC
CDR3: CASSAGTGPTYEQYF

D: -
J: TRBJ1-2
V: TRBV28
size: few
DNA: TGTGCCAGCAGTTTCATGGCCTCCTATGGCTACACCTTC
CDR3: CASSFMASYGYTF

D: -
J: TRBJ2-1
V: TRBV20-1
size: few
DNA: TGCAGTGCTATTTCGGACAGTTACAATGAGCAGTTCTTC
CDR3: CSAISDSYNEQFF

D: -
J: TRBJ2-7
V: TRBV28
size: few
DNA: TGTGCCACAGGGCGGGCCCCCTACGAGCAGTACTTC
CDR3: CATGRAPYEQYF

D: TRBD2
J: TRBJ2-3
V: TRBV20-1
size: few
DNA: TGCAGTGCTAGAGATCGACTAGCGGGAGGCACAGATACGCAGTATTTT
CDR3: CSARDRLAGGTDTQYF

D: -
J: TRBJ2-5
V: TRBV11-2
size: -
DNA: TGTGCCAGCAGAAGGGGGTTTGGACTAGGGGAGACCCAGTACTTC
CDR3: CASRRGFGLGETQYF

D: -
J: TRBJ2-1
V: TRBV20-1
size: -
DNA: TGCAGTGCTCCGATTACGGGGATACGTGAGCAGTTCTTC
CDR3: CSAPITGIREQFF

D: -
J: TRBJ2-1
V: TRBV28
size: -
DNA: TGTGCCAGCAGTACCTGGGGTACTTACAATGAGCAGTTCTTC
CDR3: CASSTWGTYNEQFF

D: -
J: TRBJ1-1
V: TRBV9
size: many
DNA: TGTGCCAGCAGCTCATCCCCTAGCCTTCTGAACACTGAAGCTTTCTTT
CDR3: CASSSSPSLLNTEAFF

D: -
J: TRBJ2-2
V: TRBV11-1
size: -
DNA: TGTGCCAGCAGCTTAGAAGGCAGGGGCACCGGGGAGCTGTTTTTT
CDR3: CASSLEGRGTGELFF

D: -
J: TRBJ2-1
V: TRBV7-9
size: few
DNA: TGTGCCAGCAACCAGGGGGGTGAGCAGTTCTTC
CDR3: CASNQGGEQFF

D: TRBD1
J: TRBJ1-5
V: TRBV2
size: few
DNA: TGTGCCAGCAGGGTTGGACAGGGGGCTAGTCAGCCCCAGCATTTT
CDR3: CASRVGQGASQPQHF

D: TRBD1
J: TRBJ1-1
V: TRBV12-3/TRBV12-4
size: -
DNA: TGTGCCAGCAGACCCAGGGGGGGGGCCAACACTGAAGCTTTCTTT
CDR3: CASRPRGGANTEAFF

D: -
J: TRBJ2-5
V: TRBV18
size: -
DNA: TGTGCCAGCTCACCGGTTGCTAGCGATCCAGGGACCCAGTACTTC
CDR3: CASSPVASDPGTQYF

D: TRBD1
J: TRBJ1-1
V: TRBV11-2
size: few
DNA: TGTGCCAGCCTCGGACAGGGCCTGGGGAACACTGAAGCTTTCTTT
CDR3: CASLGQGLGNTEAFF

D: TRBD1
J: TRBJ2-4
V: TRBV4-2
size: few
DNA: TGTGCCAGCAGCCAACCCAGACAGGGGGCAGCCAAAAACATTCAGTACTTC
CDR3: CASSQPRQGAAKNIQYF

D: -
J: TRBJ1-5
V: TRBV28
size: -
DNA: TGTGCCAGCAGATGGGGGGTTCAGCCCCAGCATTTT
CDR3: CASRWGVQPQHF

D: -
J: TRBJ1-4
V: TRBV28
size: many
DNA: TGTGCCGGGGGTCGGGGTGGCAGCTTGAATGAAAAACTGTTTTTT
CDR3: CAGGRGGSLNEKLFF

D: -
J: TRBJ1-1
V: TRBV27
size: -
DNA: TGTGCCAGCAGTTTCTCCCTACTGAACACTGAAGCTTTCTTT
CDR3: CASSFSLLNTEAFF

D: TRBD1
J: TRBJ2-7
V: TRBV10-3
size: few
DNA: TGTGCCATCAGTGGTCCGGGACAGGGCCTCTCCTACGAGCAGTACTTC
CDR3: CAISGPGQGLSYEQYF

D: -
J: TRBJ1-1
V: TRBV7-9
size: -
DNA: TGTGCCAGCAGCTTGACTGAAGCTTTCTTT
CDR3: CASSLTEAFF

D: -
J: TRBJ2-3
V: TRBV11-3
size: few
DNA: TGTGCCAGCAGCTTAAGCACAGGCGGTTTATCCACGCAGTATTTT
CDR3: CASSLSTGGLSTQYF

D: -
J: TRBJ2-7
V: TRBV7-9
size: -
DNA: TGTGCCAGCAGCCGCCAGGGGACAATACCGCTCGAGCAGTACTTC
CDR3: CASSRQGTIPLEQYF

D: -
J: TRBJ2-1
V: TRBV18
size: -
DNA: TGTGCCAGCTCACCGTCGACTAAAGACAATGAGCAGTTCTTC
CDR3: CASSPSTKDNEQFF

D: -
J: TRBJ1-6
V: TRBV2
size: many
DNA: TGTGCCAGCAGTGCGTTGAGTGGGCCCTATAATTCACCCCTCCACTTT
CDR3: CASSALSGPYNSPLHF